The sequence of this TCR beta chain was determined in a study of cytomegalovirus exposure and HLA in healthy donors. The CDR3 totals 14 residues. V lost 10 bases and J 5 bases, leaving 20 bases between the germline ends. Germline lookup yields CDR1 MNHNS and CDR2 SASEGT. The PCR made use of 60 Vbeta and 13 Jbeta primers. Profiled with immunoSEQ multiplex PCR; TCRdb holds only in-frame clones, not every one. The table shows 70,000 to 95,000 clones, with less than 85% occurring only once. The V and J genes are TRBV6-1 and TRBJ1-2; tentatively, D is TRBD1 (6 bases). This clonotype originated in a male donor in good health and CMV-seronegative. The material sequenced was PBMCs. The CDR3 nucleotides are TGTGCCATCATACTACGGGACAAAACATATGGCTACACCTTC. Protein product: CAIILRDKTYGYTF.